This entry lists 9 T cell receptor beta chains sequenced from one sample in a study of blood T cell repertoires in COVID-19. TCRdb's table, derived via immunoSEQ multiplex PCR, lists solely in-frame clones and lacks some. The sample contains more than 250,000 clones, around 89% of which appear only once. Sequenced: PBMCs or T cells enriched from blood (not recorded which). The receptor set was obtained from a middle-aged woman with acute COVID-19.

The chain combines TRBV12-5 with TRBJ1-5, with TRBD1 matching 8 bases. Losses at the gene ends were 2 bases for V and 9 bases for J; bases not matched to a gene: 0. The germline CDR1 and CDR2 sequences are LGHNT and FRNRAP. The CDR3 loop spans 12 amino acids. The CDR3 sequence is CASGLTGGPQHF. In DNA, the CDR3 is TGTGCTAGTGGTTTGACAGGGGGGCCCCAGCATTTT. Complete variable domain (other parts from reference TRBV12-5 and TRBJ1-5): DARVTQTPRHKVTEMGQEVTMRCQPILGHNTVFWYRQTMMQGLELLAYFRNRAPLDDSGMPKDRFSAEMPDATLATLKIQPSEPRDSAVYFCASGLTGGPQHFGDGTRLSIL.

The chain links TRBV3-1 (or the pseudogene TRBV3-2) to TRBJ2-3; a weak D match, TRBD2 (6 bases). Germline CDR1 reads LGHDT; CDR2 reads YNNKEL (reference sequence). This CDR3 has 19 amino acids. V dropped 1 base and J dropped 0 bases, with 20 bases sitting between them. This chain's CDR3 is CASSQVSLFGGMSTDTQYF. The CDR3 DNA sequence: TGTGCCAGCAGCCAAGTATCGCTCTTCGGCGGGATGAGCACAGATACGCAGTATTTT.

The chain links TRBV6-5 to TRBJ2-5, with unresolved D. Trimming left V 7 bases short and J 0 bases short, with 9 bases between. CDR1 MNHEY and CDR2 SVGAGI come from the germline V gene. The CDR3 contains 13 residues. DNA of the CDR3: TGTGCCAGCACGAGGCAGAACCAAGAGACCCAGTACTTC. This encodes CASTRQNQETQYF.

This clone was seen a single time. CDR3 coding DNA: TGTGCCAGCAGCCGGAATAGACAGGGGCACCAACAGGACTATGGCTACACCTTC. This codes for CASSRNRQGHQQDYGYTF. The chain couples TRBV11-2 to TRBJ1-2; 8 bases line up with TRBD1. CDR1 SGHAT and CDR2 FQNNGV come from the germline V gene. This CDR3 is 18 amino acids long. Germline trimming cut 5 bases from V and 3 bases from J; bases unmatched to any gene: 17.

V and J are TRBV9 and TRBJ2-3, with a possible D match to TRBD1 (6 bases). Germline V gene sequence: CDR1 SGDLS, CDR2 YYNGEE. The CDR3 sequence is 20 residues long. Trimming took off 3 bases at V and 0 bases at J, with 26 bases between the two ends. The CDR3 DNA is TGTGCCAGCAGCGGCAGAGGGGGATTGATAGTCGGCATGAGCACAGATACGCAGTATTTT. It encodes CASSGRGGLIVGMSTDTQYF.

The chain carries TRBV21-1 and TRBJ2-1; no DNA check was done on the table's D call, TRBD2. TRBV21-1 is a recognized pseudogene. The CDR3 extends over 18 amino acids. The CDR3 sequence is CASSRRPKRRGPYNEQFF. CDR3 DNA: TGTGCCAGCAGTCGAAGGCCCAAAAGACGGGGTCCTTACAATGAGCAGTTCTTC.

The chain recombines TRBV5-1 with TRBJ2-5, with a tentative D call TRBD2 (7 bases). This CDR3 is 15 amino acids long. In germline, CDR1 is SGHRS, CDR2 YFSETQ. Trimming removed 4 bases from V and 5 bases from J, with 18 bases in between. CDR3 bases: TGCGCCAGCAGCCGAGAGGGGGGGCGATATGAGACCCAGTACTTC. It encodes CASSREGGRYETQYF.

For this clone: Other DNA sequences within the sample encode an identical CDR3. V usage is TRBV5-1 and J usage is TRBJ1-4; D gene ambiguous. The CDR3 extends over 14 amino acids. The V and J ends lost 0 bases and 3 bases respectively, with 6 bases between them. The germline V gene has CDR1 SGHRS and CDR2 YFSETQ. CDR3 DNA sequence: TGCGCCAGCAGCTTGGGGGGAGCTAATGAAAAACTGTTTTTT. It specifies CASSLGGANEKLFF.

This clone occurred once. The rearrangement links TRBV5-1 to TRBJ2-1; 9 bases align to TRBD2. The CDR3 is made up of 20 amino acids. Germline V CDR1 and CDR2: SGHRS, YFSETQ. V dropped 0 bases and J dropped 0; count of bases not matched to a gene: 13. The CDR3 protein is CASSLGLAGTYDVSYNEQFF. The CDR3, as DNA: TGCGCCAGCAGCTTGGGGCTAGCGGGAACTTATGATGTCTCCTACAATGAGCAGTTCTTC. Drawing the rest from reference TRBV5-1 and TRBJ2-1, the complete variable domain is KAGVTQTPRYLIKTRGQQVTLSCSPISGHRSVSWYQQTPGQGLQFLFEYFSETQRNKGNFPGRFSGRQFSNSRSEMNVSTLELGDSALYLCASSLGLAGTYDVSYNEQFFGPGTRLTVL.